The present entry profiles one TCR beta chain with its context. No antigen is known for it. V lost 7 bases to trimming and J lost 7 bases; unmatched junction nucleotides: 7. CDR3 length: 14 residues. Germline V gene data show CDR1 as MNHNS and CDR2 as SASEGT. Repertoires were generated with immunoSEQ multiplex PCR, while TCRdb's copy carries only in-frame clones and drops some. The sample has 65,000 to 80,000 clones; roughly nine tenths are singletons. This sample is part of a study of resident and recirculating memory T cells in vitiligo. Study-level points and caveats: Vitiligo lesions lacked a unique dominant clone, and clonality varied.

The sequenced sample was blood. This sequence was found in a male donor with vitiligo. This chain connects TRBV6-1 to TRBJ2-1; 10 bases are shared with TRBD2. The CDR3, as DNA: TGTGCCAGCACTCAAGCGGGAGGGGGGAATGAGCAGTTCTTC. As protein: CASTQAGGGNEQFF.